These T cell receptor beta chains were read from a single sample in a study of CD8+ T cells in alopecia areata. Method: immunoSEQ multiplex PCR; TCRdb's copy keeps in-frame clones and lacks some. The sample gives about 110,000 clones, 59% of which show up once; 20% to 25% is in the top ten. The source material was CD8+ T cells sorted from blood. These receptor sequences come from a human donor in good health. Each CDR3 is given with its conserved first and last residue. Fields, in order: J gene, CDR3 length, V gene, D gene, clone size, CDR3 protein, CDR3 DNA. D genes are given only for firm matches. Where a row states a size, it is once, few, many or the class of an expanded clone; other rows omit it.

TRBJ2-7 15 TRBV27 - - CASSLGAGSPYEQYF TGTGCCAGCAGTTTAGGGGCAGGATCTCCCTACGAGCAGTACTTC
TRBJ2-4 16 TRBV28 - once CASSSLVSGALNIQYF TGTGCCAGCAGTTCCCTTGTCTCGGGGGCATTAAACATTCAGTACTTC
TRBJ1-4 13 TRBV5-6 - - CASSSGLSEKLFF TGTGCCAGCAGCAGCGGACTGAGTGAAAAACTGTTTTTT
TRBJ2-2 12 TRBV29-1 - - CSAEGSTGELFF TGCAGCGCTGAGGGCAGCACCGGGGAGCTGTTTTTT
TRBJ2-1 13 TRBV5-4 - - CASSLTKGSEQFF TGTGCCAGCAGCTTAACTAAGGGATCCGAGCAGTTCTTC
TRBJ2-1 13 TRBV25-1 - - CASSGDRYNEQFF TGTGCCAGCAGTGGTGACAGGTACAATGAGCAGTTCTTC
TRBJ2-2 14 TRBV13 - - CASSSGDRRRELFF TGTGCCAGCAGCTCCGGGGATCGCAGACGGGAGCTGTTTTTT
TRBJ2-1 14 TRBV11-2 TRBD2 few CASSSGIAGQGQFF TGTGCCAGCAGCTCGGGTATAGCGGGGCAGGGGCAGTTCTTC
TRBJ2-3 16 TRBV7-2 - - CASSLVGRGRLDTQYF TGTGCCAGCAGCTTAGTAGGCAGGGGGAGGTTGGATACGCAGTATTTT
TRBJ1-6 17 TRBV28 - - CASSFWGAGSYVSPLHF TGTGCCAGCAGTTTCTGGGGGGCTGGGTCCTATGTTTCACCCCTCCACTTT
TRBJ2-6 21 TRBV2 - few CAISTPVQAQRLIPGANVLTF TGTGCCATCTCTACGCCGGTCCAGGCACAAAGATTAATCCCTGGGGCCAACGTCCTGACTTTC
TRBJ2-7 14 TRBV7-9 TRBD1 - CASSSGQFVDEQYF TGTGCCAGCAGCTCGGGACAGTTTGTGGACGAGCAGTACTTC
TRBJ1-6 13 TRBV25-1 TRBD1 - CASSQGDGSPLHF TGTGCCAGCAGCCAGGGGGACGGTTCACCCCTCCACTTT
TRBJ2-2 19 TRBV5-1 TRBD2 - CASSSGLAGGPPNTGELFF TGCGCCAGCAGCTCGGGACTAGCGGGGGGCCCGCCGAACACCGGGGAGCTGTTTTTT
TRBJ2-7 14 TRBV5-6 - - CASSPWTDPNEQYF TGTGCCAGCAGCCCCTGGACAGATCCTAATGAGCAGTACTTC
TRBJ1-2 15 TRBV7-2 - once CASSPIWGPYYGYTF TGTGCCAGCAGCCCCATTTGGGGTCCCTACTATGGCTACACCTTC
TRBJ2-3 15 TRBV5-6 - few CASSLRWGGTDTQYF TGTGCCAGCAGCTTGAGGTGGGGGGGCACAGATACGCAGTATTTT
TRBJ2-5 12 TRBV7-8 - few CASAQGQETQYF TGTGCCAGCGCTCAGGGGCAAGAGACCCAGTACTTC
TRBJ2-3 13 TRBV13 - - CASSWGITDTQYF TGTGCCAGCAGCTGGGGGATCACAGATACGCAGTATTTT
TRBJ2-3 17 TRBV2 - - CASSSIGALGHTDTQYF TGTGCCAGCAGTAGTATCGGGGCACTCGGGCACACAGATACGCAGTATTTT
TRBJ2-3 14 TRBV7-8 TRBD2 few CASSLALAWDTQYF TGTGCCAGCAGCTTGGCACTAGCGTGGGATACGCAGTATTTT
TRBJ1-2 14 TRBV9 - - CASSVNREQSGYTF TGTGCCAGCAGCGTAAACAGGGAGCAATCCGGCTACACCTTC
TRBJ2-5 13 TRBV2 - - CASSLEHQETQYF TGTGCCAGCAGTTTAGAGCACCAAGAGACCCAGTACTTC
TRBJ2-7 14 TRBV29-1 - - CSQPGAQAWGEQYF TGCAGCCAACCGGGGGCCCAGGCCTGGGGAGAGCAGTACTTC
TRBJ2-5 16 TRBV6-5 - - CASSYSEARTPETQYF TGTGCCAGCAGTTACTCCGAAGCCAGGACGCCAGAGACCCAGTACTTC
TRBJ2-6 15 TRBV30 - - CAWSSDRSGANVLTF TGTGCCTGGAGTTCAGACCGGTCTGGGGCCAACGTCCTGACTTTC
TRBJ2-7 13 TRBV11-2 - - CASSPDINYEQYF TGTGCCAGCAGCCCGGACATAAACTACGAGCAGTACTTC
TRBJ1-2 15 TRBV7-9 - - CASSLAQGPGYGYTF TGTGCCAGCAGCTTAGCACAGGGCCCTGGCTATGGCTACACCTTC
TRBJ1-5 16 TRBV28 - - CASSEGVGEGNQPQHF TGTGCCAGCAGTGAAGGAGTAGGGGAAGGGAATCAGCCCCAGCATTTT
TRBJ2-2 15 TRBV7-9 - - CASLTGTTNTGELFF TGTGCCAGCCTAACCGGGACAACGAACACCGGGGAGCTGTTTTTT
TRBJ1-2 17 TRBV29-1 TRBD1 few CSVRGRDRGHPNYGYTF TGCAGCGTCCGCGGGCGGGACAGGGGACATCCGAACTATGGCTACACCTTC
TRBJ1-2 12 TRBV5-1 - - CASSLDKCGYTF TGCGCCAGCAGCTTGGATAAGTGTGGCTACACCTTC
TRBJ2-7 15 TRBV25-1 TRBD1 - CASSDPGTGNVEQYF TGTGCCAGCAGTGACCCCGGGACAGGGAACGTCGAGCAGTACTTC
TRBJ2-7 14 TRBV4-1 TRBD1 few CASSAGQGAYEQYF TGCGCCAGCAGCGCCGGACAGGGGGCCTACGAGCAGTACTTC
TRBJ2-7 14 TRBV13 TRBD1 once CASSFGTGGQEQYF TGTGCCAGCAGCTTCGGGACAGGGGGGCAAGAGCAGTACTTC
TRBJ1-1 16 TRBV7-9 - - CASSFNPTQGGTEAFF TGTGCCAGCAGCTTTAATCCCACACAGGGAGGTACTGAAGCTTTCTTT
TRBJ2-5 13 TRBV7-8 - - CASSLMGVETQYF TGTGCCAGCAGCTTAATGGGGGTAGAGACCCAGTACTTC
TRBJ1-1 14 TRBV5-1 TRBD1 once CASSSDRGISEAFF TGCGCCAGCAGCTCGGACAGGGGGATTTCTGAAGCTTTCTTT
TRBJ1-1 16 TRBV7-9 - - CASSPRQAGMNTEAFF TGTGCCAGCAGCCCACGTCAGGCGGGGATGAACACTGAAGCTTTCTTT
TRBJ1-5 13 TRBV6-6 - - CASAGYSNQPQHF TGTGCCAGCGCAGGGTACAGCAATCAGCCCCAGCATTTT